This T cell receptor (beta chain) originates from a study of blood T cell repertoires in COVID-19. Assay used: immunoSEQ multiplex PCR; TCRdb lists only in-frame clones, some missing. The sample has some 160,000 clones; about four fifths are singletons. CDR3 size: 15 residues. V dropped 3 bases and J dropped 7 bases, with 18 bases sitting between them. Germline CDR1 and CDR2: LNHDA and SQIVND (reference sequence). J is TRBJ1-2 and V is TRBV19, with D possibly matching TRBD1 (5 bases). The sequence was collected from a woman aged 55 to 70 who had recovered from COVID-19. The sample comprised PBMCs or T cells enriched from blood (not recorded which). As DNA, the CDR3 is TGTGCCAGTAGTATTTGGACAAGACAAGACCGTGGCTACACCTTC. This sequence encodes CASSIWTRQDRGYTF.